The text below deals with one T cell receptor (beta chain). This CDR3 spans 13 amino acids. V lost 3 bases to trimming and J lost 7 bases, with 12 bases between them. The V gene's germline CDR1 is LGHNA and CDR2 YSLEER. The data stem from a study of blood T cell repertoires in COVID-19. In the original processing: Estimation of nucleated cell counts was performed using reference gene primer amplification. Some clones are missing from TCRdb's copy, which holds only in-frame ones; the method was immunoSEQ multiplex PCR. V, J and clone size are those of that table, while D and trimming were read from the DNA. In the table there are 150,000 or so clones, 85% of which are singletons.

The V call is TRBV4-3, the J call TRBJ1-2, with D uncertain. The material sequenced was peripheral blood. The clonotype comes from a human donor with acute or convalescent COVID-19. The donor label of this sample is uncertain. CDR3 nucleotide sequence: TGCGCCAGCAGCCAGGCCCTCGGGAGTGGCTACACCTTC. Translated: CASSQALGSGYTF.